This T cell receptor beta chain was sequenced for a study of CD8 T cells in ankylosing spondylitis. Study-wide points: Within ankylosing spondylitis blood, a TCR beta motif made up of eight or nine highly homologous variants appeared to be characteristic. Existing reports had already noted some motif variants in reactive arthritis synovial fluid and blood. Enrichment of disease-linked clones was reportedly significant in matched ankylosing spondylitis synovial fluid. Researchers report that disease-linked clones proved CD8+ and relatively rare in peripheral blood.

This clonotype appeared a few times. The antigen is not known. Quantitative 5'-RACE with molecular barcodes produced the TCR beta libraries. TCRdb used MiXCR to reprocess the 5' RACE reads, holding one entry per CDR3 protein. Here the sample spans fewer than 250,000 distinct CDR3 sequences, about 17% being singletons. This CDR3 spans 16 amino acids. V was cut by 2 bases and J by 3 bases, with 16 bases left in between. Sequenced: blood, either unsorted or a sorted T cell fraction (not recorded which). This receptor was identified in a male donor with ankylosing spondylitis. The chain recombines TRBV12-3 or TRBV12-4 with TRBJ1-1, with D perhaps matching TRBD1 (6 bases). The CDR3 DNA is TGTGCCAGCAGTTTACCGGGGGCCGGTTGGCACACTGAAGCTTTCTTT. Its translation is CASSLPGAGWHTEAFF.